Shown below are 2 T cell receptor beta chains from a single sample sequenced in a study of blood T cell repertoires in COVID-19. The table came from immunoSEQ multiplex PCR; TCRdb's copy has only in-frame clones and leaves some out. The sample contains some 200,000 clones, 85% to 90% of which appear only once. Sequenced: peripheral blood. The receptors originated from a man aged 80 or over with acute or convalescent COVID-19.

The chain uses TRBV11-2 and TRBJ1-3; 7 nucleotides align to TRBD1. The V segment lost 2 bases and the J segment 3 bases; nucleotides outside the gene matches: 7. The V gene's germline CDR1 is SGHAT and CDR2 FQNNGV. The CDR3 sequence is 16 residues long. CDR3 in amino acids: CASSLTEGAVGNTIYF. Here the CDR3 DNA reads TGTGCCAGCAGCTTAACCGAGGGGGCCGTTGGAAACACCATATATTTT.

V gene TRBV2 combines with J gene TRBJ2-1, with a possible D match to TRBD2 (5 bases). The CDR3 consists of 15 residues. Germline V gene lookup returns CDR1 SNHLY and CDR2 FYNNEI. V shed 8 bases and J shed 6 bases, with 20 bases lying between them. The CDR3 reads CASGGPYRSLNEQFF. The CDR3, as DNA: TGTGCCAGCGGAGGCCCGTACCGCTCCCTCAATGAGCAGTTCTTC. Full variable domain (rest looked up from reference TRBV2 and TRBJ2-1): EPEVTQTPSHQVTQMGQEVILRCVPISNHLYFYWYRQILGQKVEFLVSFYNNEISEKSEIFDDQFSVERPDGSNFTLKIRSTKLEDSAMYFCASGGPYRSLNEQFFGPGTRLTVL.